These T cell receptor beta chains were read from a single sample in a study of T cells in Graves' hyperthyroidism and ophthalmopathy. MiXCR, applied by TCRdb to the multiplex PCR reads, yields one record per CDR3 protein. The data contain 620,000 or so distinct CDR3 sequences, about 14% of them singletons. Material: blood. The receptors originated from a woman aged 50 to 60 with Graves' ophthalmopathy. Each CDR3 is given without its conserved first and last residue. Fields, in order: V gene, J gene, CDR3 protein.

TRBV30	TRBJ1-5	AWSGGTGGNQPQH
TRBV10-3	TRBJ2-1	AISKAGNALNEQF
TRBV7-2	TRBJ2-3	ASSLRPSAGVTSTDTQY
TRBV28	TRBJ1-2	ASSPTELYGYT
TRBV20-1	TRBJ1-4	SARDPQQGEKLF
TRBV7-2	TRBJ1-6	ASSTHPGGNNSPLH
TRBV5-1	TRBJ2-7	ASREGGGVKVSYEQY
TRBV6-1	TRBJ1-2	ANRDKVYGYT
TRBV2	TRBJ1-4	ASREPGLQNEKLF
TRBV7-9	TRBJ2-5	ASSYPRGQYQETQY
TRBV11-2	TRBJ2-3	ASSSWETSGIGTDTQY
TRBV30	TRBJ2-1	AWSVIPRGNSYNEQF
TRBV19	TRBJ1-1	ASSAYRGLAEAF
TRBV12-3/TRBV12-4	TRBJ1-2	ASSLARAGYGYT
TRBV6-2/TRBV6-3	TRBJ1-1	ASRPGRKNTEAF
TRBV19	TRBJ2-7	ASSITGGAVEQY
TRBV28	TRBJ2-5	ASNIGASFSQETQY